In its sample, the clone carrying this TCR beta chain was seen a few times. The record originates from a study of blood T cells in healthy people across ages. Germline V lookup: CDR1 KGHSH, CDR2 LQKENI. This CDR3 spans 15 amino acids. The ends lost 6 bases at V and 4 bases at J; junction bases unmatched: 9. The second PCR ran roughly 7 to 12 cycles with a sample-barcoded 5' primer and J-beta primers. TCRdb reprocessed the 5' RACE reads with MiXCR, giving one entry per CDR3 protein. This sample has over 1,500,000 distinct CDR3 sequences, with approximately 50% found just once. The receptor was isolated from a woman between 40 and 55 years old in good health. Sequenced material: blood. V usage is TRBV18 and J usage is TRBJ2-7; 10 nucleotides agree with TRBD1. CDR3 coding DNA: TGTGCCAGCTCTTCTGCCCGGGACAGGGGATACGAGCAGTACTTC. It yields the protein CASSSARDRGYEQYF.